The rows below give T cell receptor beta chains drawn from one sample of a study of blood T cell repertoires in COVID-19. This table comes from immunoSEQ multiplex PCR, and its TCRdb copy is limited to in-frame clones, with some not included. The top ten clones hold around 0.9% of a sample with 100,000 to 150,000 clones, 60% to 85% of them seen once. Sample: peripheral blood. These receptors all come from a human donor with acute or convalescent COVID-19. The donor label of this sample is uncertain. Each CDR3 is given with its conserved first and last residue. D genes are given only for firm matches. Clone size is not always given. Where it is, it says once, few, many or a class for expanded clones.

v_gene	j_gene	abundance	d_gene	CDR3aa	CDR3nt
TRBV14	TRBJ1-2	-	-	CASSTQANYGYTF	TGTGCCAGCAGCACGCAGGCAAACTATGGCTACACCTTC
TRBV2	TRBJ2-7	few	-	CASSEFYEQYF	TGTGCCAGCAGCGAGTTCTACGAGCAGTACTTC
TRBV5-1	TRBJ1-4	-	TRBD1	CASRYQGATNEKLFF	TGCGCCAGCAGATATCAGGGGGCAACTAATGAAAAACTGTTTTTT
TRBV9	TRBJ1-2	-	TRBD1	CASSLRAGGNYGYTF	TGTGCCAGCAGCTTACGCGCAGGGGGTAACTATGGCTACACCTTC
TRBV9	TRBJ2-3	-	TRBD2	CASSVRAGSTDTQYF	TGTGCCAGCAGCGTAAGAGCGGGGAGCACAGATACGCAGTATTTT
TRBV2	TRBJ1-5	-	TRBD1	CASDRGRGWDNQPQHF	TGTGCCAGTGACAGGGGGAGGGGATGGGACAATCAGCCCCAGCATTTT
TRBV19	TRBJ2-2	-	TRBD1	CASSTIRQGSGELFF	TGTGCCAGTAGTACTATCCGACAGGGGTCCGGGGAGCTGTTTTTT
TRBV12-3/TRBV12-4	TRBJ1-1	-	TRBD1	CASRWGQGTEAFF	TGTGCCAGCAGATGGGGACAGGGGACTGAAGCTTTCTTT
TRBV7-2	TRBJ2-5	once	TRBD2	CASSLGLAQTTQGTQYF	TGTGCCAGCAGCTTAGGACTAGCCCAGACAACTCAAGGGACCCAGTACTTC
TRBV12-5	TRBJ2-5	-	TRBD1	CASGLLQGAGETQYF	TGTGCTAGTGGTTTACTACAGGGGGCGGGAGAGACCCAGTACTTC
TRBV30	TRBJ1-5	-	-	CAWSGSFNQPQHF	TGTGCCTGGAGTGGGAGTTTTAATCAGCCCCAGCATTTT
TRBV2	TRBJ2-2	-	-	CASSEAVGARAGELFF	TGTGCCAGCAGTGAAGCAGTGGGGGCCAGGGCCGGGGAGCTGTTTTTT
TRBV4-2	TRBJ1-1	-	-	CASSQDRGRGAFF	TGTGCCAGCAGCCAAGATCGGGGGAGAGGAGCTTTCTTT
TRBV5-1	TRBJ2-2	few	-	CASSLSPLGAGGELFF	TGCGCCAGCAGCTTGTCACCGTTGGGGGCGGGCGGGGAGCTGTTTTTT
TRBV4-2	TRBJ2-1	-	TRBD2	CASSLGLAGASYNEQFF	TGTGCCAGCAGCCTGGGACTAGCGGGGGCCTCCTACAATGAGCAGTTCTTC
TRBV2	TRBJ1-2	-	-	CASSEWGVGYTF	TGTGCCAGCAGTGAGTGGGGAGTCGGCTACACCTTC
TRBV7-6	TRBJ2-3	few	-	CASSGAAGGTDTQYF	TGTGCCAGCAGCGGGGCGGCAGGGGGCACAGATACGCAGTATTTT
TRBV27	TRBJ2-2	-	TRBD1	CASSFSGVRGRTGELFF	TGTGCCAGCAGTTTTTCAGGGGTCAGGGGGCGCACCGGGGAGCTGTTTTTT
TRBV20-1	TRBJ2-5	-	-	CSASREGGQETQYF	TGCAGTGCTAGTCGTGAGGGGGGGCAAGAGACCCAGTACTTC
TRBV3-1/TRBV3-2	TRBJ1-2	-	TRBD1	CASSQDEGTDPRYGYTF	TGTGCCAGCAGCCAAGACGAGGGGACAGATCCTCGGTATGGCTACACCTTC
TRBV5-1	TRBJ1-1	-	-	CASSPWGANTEAFF	TGCGCCAGCAGCCCTTGGGGAGCCAACACTGAAGCTTTCTTT
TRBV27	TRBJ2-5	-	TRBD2	CASSPPGGGALGTQYF	TGTGCCAGCAGTCCCCCTGGCGGGGGAGCTCTTGGGACCCAGTACTTC
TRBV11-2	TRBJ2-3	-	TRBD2	CASSLTGRSGVSDTQYF	TGTGCCAGCAGCCTAACAGGTCGTAGCGGGGTGTCAGATACGCAGTATTTT
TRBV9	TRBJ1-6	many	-	CASSVEGDLSNNSPLHF	TGTGCCAGCAGCGTAGAGGGGGACCTTTCAAATAATTCACCCCTCCACTTT
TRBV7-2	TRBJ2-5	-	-	CASSLVMGRQETQYF	TGTGCCAGCAGCTTAGTAATGGGGCGCCAAGAGACCCAGTACTTC
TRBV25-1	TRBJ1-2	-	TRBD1	CASSESGTALLGYTF	TGTGCCAGCAGTGAATCCGGGACAGCCTTGCTTGGCTACACCTTC
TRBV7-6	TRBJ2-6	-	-	CASSASTGANVLTF	TGTGCCAGCAGCGCCTCTACTGGGGCCAACGTCCTGACTTTC
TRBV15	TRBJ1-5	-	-	CATSSQGKGNQPQHF	TGTGCCACCAGCAGCCAGGGGAAAGGCAATCAGCCCCAGCATTTT
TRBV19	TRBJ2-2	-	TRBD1	CASSYRGSGELFF	TGTGCCAGTAGTTACAGGGGTTCCGGGGAGCTGTTTTTT
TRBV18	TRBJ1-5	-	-	CASSPRAGEQPQHF	TGTGCCAGCTCACCGAGGGCAGGGGAACAGCCCCAGCATTTT
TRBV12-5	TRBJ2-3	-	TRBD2	CASGFLAGGTDTQYF	TGTGCTAGTGGTTTCTTAGCGGGGGGCACAGATACGCAGTATTTT
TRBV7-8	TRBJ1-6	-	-	CASSYALGQYPSPLHF	TGTGCCAGCAGCTACGCCCTTGGACAGTATCCTTCACCCCTCCACTTT
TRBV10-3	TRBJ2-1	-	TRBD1	CAISRQGPRDEQFF	TGTGCCATCAGCCGACAGGGCCCCAGGGATGAGCAGTTCTTC
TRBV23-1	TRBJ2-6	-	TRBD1	CASSLRIGQVLISGANVLTF	TGCGCCAGCAGTCTTAGAATAGGACAGGTTTTAATCTCTGGGGCCAACGTCCTGACTTTC
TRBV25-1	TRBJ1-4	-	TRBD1	CASRAPGTGGEKLFF	TGTGCCAGCAGGGCTCCCGGGACAGGGGGCGAAAAACTGTTTTTT
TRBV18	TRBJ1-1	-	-	CASSPLGAGYNTEAFF	TGTGCCAGCTCTCCTCTCGGTGCAGGGTATAACACTGAAGCTTTCTTT
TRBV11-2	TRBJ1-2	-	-	CASSLDQRRGNTF	TGTGCCAGCAGCTTAGATCAGCGCAGGGGAAACACCTTC
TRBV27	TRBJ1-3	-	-	CASSLYRGNTIYF	TGTGCCAGCAGTCTCTACCGGGGAAACACCATATATTTT
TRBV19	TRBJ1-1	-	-	CATRGSLAEAFF	TGTGCCACGCGGGGAAGTCTAGCTGAAGCTTTCTTT
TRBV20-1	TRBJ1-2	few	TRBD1	CSASSGGNYGYTF	TGCAGTGCTAGTTCAGGGGGGAACTATGGCTACACCTTC
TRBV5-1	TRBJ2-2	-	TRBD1	CASSSGGQGGTGELFF	TGCGCCAGCAGCTCGGGGGGACAGGGAGGCACCGGGGAGCTGTTTTTT
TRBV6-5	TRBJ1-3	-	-	CASSRTPSSGNTIYF	TGTGCCAGCAGCCGGACTCCGAGCTCTGGAAACACCATATATTTT
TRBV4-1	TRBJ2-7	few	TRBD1	CASSPPDRGGEQYF	TGCGCCAGCAGCCCTCCGGACAGGGGAGGCGAGCAGTACTTC